This entry lists 18 T cell receptor beta chains sequenced from one sample in a study of shared clonotypes between healthy human individuals. Sequenced by immunoSEQ multiplex PCR; TCRdb stores in-frame clones only, minus some. The sample carries hundreds of thousands of clones, around three quarters recorded once. The sample was PBMCs. The receptors come from a woman in her 40s in good health. Some clones in this sample may be carry-over from other donors' samples.

The genes are TRBV6-1 and TRBJ2-5, with D tentatively TRBD1 (5 bases). TRBJ2-7 matches the DNA end more closely, so the J call is doubtful. This CDR3 has 15 amino acids. Germline loops: CDR1 MNHNS, CDR2 SASEGT. The CDR3 DNA reads as TGTGCCAGCAGTCCCCAACAGGTCCTCTCCTACGAGCAGTACTTC. Its protein product is CASSPQQVLSYEQYF.

Remarks on this clone: Other DNA sequences in this sample translate to the same CDR3. This sequence joins TRBV18 and TRBJ1-1, with D tentatively TRBD1 (6 bases). CDR1 KGHSH and CDR2 LQKENI come from the germline V gene. V lost 6 bases to trimming and J lost 5 bases, with 16 bases between them. The CDR3 totals 14 residues. This chain's CDR3 is CASSPGGARTEAFF. In DNA, the CDR3 is TGTGCCAGCTCGCCGGGGGGGGCGCGAACTGAAGCTTTCTTT.

This chain connects TRBV27 to TRBJ1-2; possibly TRBD1 for D (6 bases). Germline assignment: CDR1 MNHEY and CDR2 SMNVEV (reference sequence). The CDR3 loop spans 15 amino acids. The V end lost 1 base, the J end lost 4 bases, and 13 bases lay between the germline ends. The CDR3 nucleotides read TGTGCCAGCAGTTTATTCGGACAGAACTTCTATGGCTACACCTTC. Translated: CASSLFGQNFYGYTF.

This chain uses TRBV4-2 with TRBJ2-1; TRBD2 matches at 8 bases. The J segment lost 7 bases and the V segment lost 7 bases, leaving 9 bases of the junction unmatched. Germline V gene lookup returns CDR1 LGHNA and CDR2 YNFKEQ. This CDR3 has 14 residues. CDR3 residues: CASTPWAGGNEQFF. In DNA, the CDR3 is TGTGCCAGCACCCCCTGGGCGGGAGGAAATGAGCAGTTCTTC.

The chain uses TRBV5-4 and TRBJ1-2; D is perhaps TRBD1 (5 bases). Trimming took 1 base from V and 6 from J, leaving 16 bases between them. Germline loops: CDR1 SGHNT, CDR2 YYREEE (reference sequence). The CDR3 is made up of 15 amino acids. The CDR3 region has the DNA TGTGCCAGCAGCTTGAACGGGGAAAGGGACCATGGCTACACCTTC. This gives the protein CASSLNGERDHGYTF.

This chain joins TRBV7-9 and TRBJ2-7, with 10 bases aligning to TRBD2. V lost 5 bases and J lost 6; bases outside the gene matches: 10. The germline CDR1 and CDR2 sequences are SEHNR and FQNEAQ (reference sequence). CDR3 size: 15 residues. The CDR3 nucleotides read TGTGCCAGCAGCGTAGGGAGCGGGAGGGCCGCCGAGCAGTACTTC. This encodes CASSVGSGRAAEQYF.

As concerns this clone: This likely reflects a read error, since a far larger clone is one base away. V gene TRBV10-3 combines with J gene TRBJ2-3; D might be TRBD2 (5 bases). Trimming shortened V by 8 bases and J by 0 bases, and 9 bases separated the two germline ends. The CDR3 contains 13 residues. CDR1 and CDR2 from the germline V gene are ENHRY and SYGVKD. CDR3 sequence: CAIGRGSTDTQYF. The CDR3 nucleotides are TGTGCCATCGGCCGGGGTAGCACAGATACGCAGTATTTT.

The J gene is TRBJ2-7, the V gene TRBV5-1, with 9 nucleotides matching TRBD2. CDR3 length: 14 amino acids. V shed 3 bases and J 2 bases; nucleotides not matched to a gene: 3. Germline V gives CDR1 SGHRS, CDR2 YFSETQ. DNA of the CDR3: TGCGCCAGCAGCTGGACTAGCGCAACCTACGAGCAGTACTTC. It is translated as CASSWTSATYEQYF.

The chain couples TRBV29-1 to TRBJ2-3; weak D call: TRBD1 (5 bases). Germline assignment: CDR1 SQVTM and CDR2 ANQGSEA. The CDR3 consists of 15 residues. With 1 base removed from V and 7 bases from J, the gap between germline ends came to 18 bases. CDR3 protein: CSVEGGLPVRNTQYF. The CDR3 DNA reads as TGCAGCGTTGAAGGGGGCCTGCCAGTTCGGAATACGCAGTATTTT.

The genes are TRBV18 and TRBJ1-2; TRBD1 agrees at 8 bases. V gave up 3 bases and J gave up 2 bases; unmatched junction bases: 8. Germline values: CDR1 KGHSH, CDR2 LQKENI. This CDR3 has 16 residues. CDR3 sequence reads: CASSPNGGQDNYGYTF. The CDR3 DNA follows: TGTGCCAGCTCACCCAATGGGGGACAGGACAACTATGGCTACACCTTC.

Only a few counts were recorded for this clone. Here the CDR3 reads CASSQEWINEQFF. In nucleotides, the CDR3 is TGCGCCAGCAGCCAAGAGTGGATTAATGAGCAGTTCTTC. The gene calls are TRBV4-3 and TRBJ2-1; D remains ambiguous. V dropped 0 bases and J dropped 7 bases, with 7 bases sitting between them. The CDR3 covers 13 residues. Germline assignment: CDR1 LGHNA and CDR2 YSLEER.

The rearrangement links TRBV6-1 to TRBJ1-5; 7 positions agree with TRBD1. The CDR3 runs to 14 residues. The V gene end was trimmed by 6 bases and the J gene end by 4 bases; junction bases not matched to a gene: 6. In germline, CDR1 is MNHNS, CDR2 SASEGT. The CDR3 reads CASRRDRQNQPQHF. CDR3 DNA: TGTGCCAGCAGAAGGGACAGACAAAATCAGCCCCAGCATTTT.

This rearrangement joins TRBV21-1 to TRBJ2-5; the table's D call, TRBD2, was not checked against the DNA. The DNA end is more similar to TRBJ2-7, so the J call may be wrong. TRBV21-1 is given as a pseudogene. The CDR3 runs 15 residues. The CDR3 DNA reads as TGTGCCAGCAGCAAAGTTGACCTAGTCACCTACGAGCAGTACTTC. It translates to CASSKVDLVTYEQYF.

The count of this clone is one. The chain has TRBV15 and TRBJ2-1; perhaps TRBD2 as D (5 bases). The CDR3 is 14 amino acids. Trimming cost V 3 bases and J 11 bases, with 17 bases left between them. CDR1 and CDR2 (germline): LNHNV, YYDKDF (reference sequence). The CDR3 spells CATSSENEPGKQFF. DNA for the CDR3: TGTGCCACCAGCAGTGAAAATGAGCCGGGGAAGCAGTTCTTC.

J is TRBJ2-5 and V is TRBV27; 7 bases are shared with TRBD1. The germline gives CDR1 MNHEY, CDR2 SMNVEV (reference sequence). Trimming took 7 bases from V and 5 from J; bases not matched to a gene: 10. This CDR3 is built from 14 residues. The CDR3 sequence: CASNKQGSRETQYF. The CDR3 nucleotides read TGTGCCAGCAACAAACAGGGGAGTCGGGAGACCCAGTACTTC.

This chain joins TRBV5-4 and TRBJ1-2, with D possibly matching TRBD1 (5 bases). Germline-derived CDR1 and CDR2 are SGHNT and YYREEE (reference sequence). V was clipped by 4 bases and J by 6 bases, with 13 bases between them. This CDR3 contains 13 residues. In DNA, the CDR3 is TGTGCCAGCAGCGGCCAGGGTGGAGATGGCTACACCTTC. The encoded protein is CASSGQGGDGYTF.

The rearrangement joins TRBV29-1 to TRBJ2-2; D is possibly TRBD2 (5 bases). Trimming took 7 bases from V and 3 from J, leaving 9 bases between them. There are 12 residues in the CDR3. From germline, CDR1 is SQVTM and CDR2 ANQGSEA. CDR3 region: CSGGSDTGELFF. The CDR3 region has the DNA TGCAGCGGGGGTAGCGACACCGGGGAGCTGTTTTTT.

The gene calls are TRBV5-1 and TRBJ2-7; TRBD2 is a possible D gene (6 bases). The germline CDR1 and CDR2 sequences are SGHRS and YFSETQ. V shed 7 bases and J shed 7 bases, with 18 bases lying between them. This CDR3 has 13 residues. This CDR3 is CASRPGGKMEQYF. In nucleotides, the CDR3 is TGCGCCAGCCGCCCGGGCGGGAAAATGGAGCAGTACTTC.